The 3 T cell receptor beta chains listed next were all sequenced from one sample in a study of T cell repertoires in cytomegalovirus infection. Via MiXCR, TCRdb re-called the reads, giving one row per CDR3 protein. This table holds some 590,000 distinct CDR3 sequences, approximately 40% found once. No antigen has been assigned to these receptors. The sequenced sample was cultured PBMCs, obtained from culture after CMV antigen stimulation. All receptors derive from a human donor in good health (CMV status not recorded). Some clones in this sample may be carry-over from other donors' samples.

The chain couples TRBV7-9 to TRBJ2-5; D is ambiguous. Looked up from germline, CDR1 is SEHNR and CDR2 is FQNEAQ (reference sequence). The ends were cut back, 3 bases at V and 4 bases at J, with 12 bases in the middle. This CDR3 region has 14 residues. CDR3 sequence: CASSFGLYGETQYF. CDR3 sequence (DNA): TGTGCCAGCAGCTTTGGCCTTTACGGAGAGACCCAGTACTTC.

This clonotype has only a few counts. The chain combines TRBV3-1 with TRBJ2-7, with TRBD2 matching over 11 bases. V was clipped by 5 bases and J by 5 bases; unmatched bases: 5. Per the germline V gene, CDR1 is LGHDT and CDR2 is YNNKEL (reference sequence). The CDR3 runs to 14 residues. The chain's CDR3 is CASSYSGREDEQYF. The CDR3 DNA sequence: TGTGCCAGCAGCTATAGCGGGAGGGAGGACGAGCAGTACTTC.

This clonotype was seen only a few times. Written as DNA, the CDR3 is TGTGCCAGCAGTTTAGCCGCCGTTGGGACTAGCAATGAGCAGTTCTTC. It encodes CASSLAAVGTSNEQFF. The V call is TRBV12-3 or TRBV12-4, the J call TRBJ2-1, with 8 bases aligning to TRBD2. Trimming removed 0 bases from V and 6 bases from J; junction bases left unmatched: 7. This CDR3 is built from 16 residues.